These 19 T cell receptor beta chains were sequenced from one sample in a study of cytomegalovirus exposure and HLA in healthy donors. With 60 Vbeta and 13 Jbeta primers, the PCR was carried out. Method: immunoSEQ multiplex PCR; TCRdb's copy keeps in-frame clones and lacks some. The data show around 91,000 clones, about 89% seen once. Material for sequencing was PBMCs. These receptor sequences come from a man aged 25 to 40 in good health and CMV-seropositive.

This chain joins TRBV28 and TRBJ2-7, with 8 bases lining up with TRBD1. The CDR3 covers 12 residues. With V trimmed by 7 bases and J by 3 bases, 2 bases remained unmatched. Germline loops: CDR1 MDHEN, CDR2 SYDVKM. CDR3 coding DNA: TGTGCCAGCACGGACAGGGACTACGAGCAGTACTTC. It codes for CASTDRDYEQYF.

The chain joins TRBV7-8 to TRBJ1-4; unclear D gene. The CDR3 is made up of 15 amino acids. Trimming took 5 bases from V and 0 from J, leaving 10 bases between them. Germline assignment: CDR1 SGHVS and CDR2 FQNEAQ. The CDR3 sequence is CASSGRIATNEKLFF. The CDR3 DNA sequence: TGTGCCAGCAGCGGGCGCATCGCAACTAATGAAAAACTGTTTTTT. The full variable domain, its missing parts supplied by reference TRBV7-8 and TRBJ1-4, is GAGVSQSPRYKVAKRGQDVALRCDPISGHVSLFWYQQALGQGPEFLTYFQNEAQLDKSGLPSDRFFAERPEGSVSTLKIQRTQQEDSAVYLCASSGRIATNEKLFFGSGTQLSVL.

The chain recombines TRBV11-2 with TRBJ2-3, with TRBD1 as a possible D gene (6 bases). Trimming shortened V by 5 bases and J by 0 bases, and 12 bases separated the two germline ends. CDR1 and CDR2 from the germline V gene are SGHAT and FQNNGV. The CDR3 covers 15 residues. The CDR3 is CASSEGGASTDTQYF. Written as DNA, the CDR3 is TGTGCCAGCAGCGAAGGGGGAGCTAGCACAGATACGCAGTATTTT.

The CDR3 DNA sequence: TGTGCCAGCAGTCCTACTAGCGGGAGTTCCTACAATGAGCAGTTCTTC. Translation gives CASSPTSGSSYNEQFF. This sequence joins TRBV5-4 and TRBJ2-1, with TRBD2 matching over 11 bases. CDR3 length: 16 residues. The germline CDR1 and CDR2 sequences are SGHNT and YYREEE (reference sequence). Trimming took 5 bases from V and 1 from J; bases not matched to a gene: 5.

This rearrangement joins TRBV18 to TRBJ2-5; TRBD1 matches 11 bases. Germline V gene data show CDR1 as KGHSH and CDR2 as LQKENI. The CDR3 is 15 amino acids. V lost 3 bases, J lost 5 bases, and 5 bases stayed unmatched. The CDR3 region has the DNA TGTGCCAGCTCACCCTGGACAGGGGGCGGGGAGACCCAGTACTTC. Protein sequence: CASSPWTGGGETQYF. The full variable domain, with the rest looked up from reference TRBV18 and TRBJ2-5, is NAGVMQNPRHLVRRRGQEARLRCSPMKGHSHVYWYRQLPEEGLKFMVYLQKENIIDESGMPKERFSAEFPKEGPSILRIQQVVRGDSAAYFCASSPWTGGGETQYFGPGTRLLVL.

The V gene is TRBV15, the J gene TRBJ1-5; possible D gene TRBD1, 5 bases. V was cut by 1 base and J by 5 bases, with 12 bases left in between. Germline CDR1 reads LNHNV; CDR2 reads YYDKDF (reference sequence). The CDR3 is 15 amino acids. CDR3 amino acids: CATSRVSGRYQPQHF. CDR3 coding DNA: TGTGCCACCAGCAGAGTGTCAGGGCGCTATCAGCCCCAGCATTTT.

The chain links TRBV4-1 to TRBJ2-2, with a possible D match to TRBD2 (6 bases). This CDR3 is built from 16 residues. Deletions cut 2 bases from V and 6 bases from J, with 16 bases between. Germline loops: CDR1 MGHRA, CDR2 YSYEKL. CDR3 loop: CASSQRLDAGPGELFF. CDR3 coding DNA: TGCGCCAGCAGCCAACGACTCGACGCGGGGCCCGGGGAGCTGTTTTTT.

The rearrangement joins TRBV7-9 to TRBJ2-5; TRBD2 might be the D (6 bases). Trimming pared 3 bases from V and 4 bases from J, leaving 15 bases between. The length of the CDR3 is 15 residues. CDR1 SEHNR and CDR2 FQNEAQ come from the germline V gene (reference sequence). The CDR3 reads CASSLAGGGGETQYF. The CDR3 region has the DNA TGTGCCAGCAGCTTGGCCGGGGGTGGGGGAGAGACCCAGTACTTC.

The chain uses TRBV5-8 and TRBJ1-1; D is unresolved. This CDR3 is 15 amino acids long. Looked up from germline, CDR1 is SGHTS and CDR2 is YDEGEE. V lost 4 bases to trimming and J lost 2 bases, with 15 bases between them. The CDR3 sequence: CASSLYGGPNTEAFF. CDR3 DNA sequence: TGTGCCAGCAGCCTGTATGGAGGGCCTAACACTGAAGCTTTCTTT.

As to this clone: The junction does not match germline at one end; this may be a read error. The chain has TRBV27 and TRBJ1-2; D possibly corresponds to TRBD1 (5 bases). This CDR3 is built from 16 residues. Germline V gene data show CDR1 as MNHEY and CDR2 as SMNVEV (reference sequence). In DNA form, the CDR3 reads TGTGCCAGCAGTTCAAGGATCGACCATTGGGGCTATGGCTTCACCTTC. This translates into CASSSRIDHWGYGFTF.

This clone has more than one count but fewer than ten. The V call is TRBV19, the J call TRBJ2-7, with D possibly being TRBD1 (6 bases). CDR3 length: 15 residues. V was shortened by 6 bases and J by 0 bases, with 15 bases between the two germline ends. Germline V lookup: CDR1 LNHDA, CDR2 SQIVND (reference sequence). The CDR3 DNA reads as TGTGCCAGTAGGATTCGGGACACCAACTCCTACGAGCAGTACTTC. Its translation is CASRIRDTNSYEQYF.

This sequence joins TRBV28 and TRBJ2-4, with 9 bases aligning to TRBD1. Germline V CDR1 and CDR2: MDHEN, SYDVKM. The CDR3 runs to 16 residues. V shed 4 bases, J shed 4 bases, and the junction held 8 bases outside the gene matches. The DNA for the CDR3 is TGTGCCAGCAGTTCGGGACAGGGATACAGAAAAAACATTCAGTACTTC. Its translation: CASSSGQGYRKNIQYF.

This clone was counted between two and nine times. V is TRBV5-6 and J is TRBJ2-1; 7 bases fit TRBD2. Unmatched junction bases numbered 12, after V lost 5 bases and J lost 1 base. CDR1 and CDR2 (germline): SGHDT, YYEEEE. The CDR3 runs 17 residues. CDR3 sequence reads: CASSTERDPGSYNEQFF. CDR3 DNA: TGTGCCAGCAGTACTGAGCGGGACCCAGGGTCCTACAATGAGCAGTTCTTC.

The sample holds one count of this clone. This chain links TRBV6-5 with TRBJ2-2; D is possibly TRBD1 (5 bases). Germline CDR1 and CDR2: MNHEY and SVGAGI. The CDR3 contains 13 residues. Deletions cut 1 base from V and 6 bases from J, with 6 bases between. CDR3 sequence: CASSYWGAGELFF. CDR3 in DNA: TGTGCCAGCAGTTACTGGGGCGCCGGGGAGCTGTTTTTT.

The chain couples TRBV6-5 to TRBJ1-5, with TRBD1 matching over 8 bases. Looked up from germline, CDR1 is MNHEY and CDR2 is SVGAGI. V was pared by 5 bases and J by 4 bases, with 4 bases of the junction left unmatched. The CDR3 is 14 residues long. This CDR3 reads CASSRTGSNQPQHF. The CDR3 DNA sequence: TGTGCCAGCAGTAGGACAGGGTCGAATCAGCCCCAGCATTTT.

The V and J genes are TRBV9 and TRBJ2-5, with D tentatively TRBD2 (6 bases). CDR3 length: 12 amino acids. V was clipped by 5 bases and J by 4 bases, with 9 bases between them. Germline V lookup: CDR1 SGDLS, CDR2 YYNGEE. The CDR3 DNA reads TGTGCCAGCAGTCGGGGGAGAGAGACCCAGTACTTC. This gives the protein CASSRGRETQYF.

The CDR3 DNA sequence: TGTGCCAGCTACAGTTTCTCGAGAGTTGTCTATGGCTACACCTTC. This sequence encodes CASYSFSRVVYGYTF. The chain joins TRBV28 to TRBJ1-2; D remains unclear. Germline V lookup: CDR1 MDHEN, CDR2 SYDVKM. The CDR3 extends over 15 amino acids. Trimming cost V 8 bases and J 4 bases, with 20 bases left between them.

For this clone: Other DNA sequences in this sample translate to the same CDR3. The J gene is TRBJ2-1, the V gene TRBV19; 11 positions agree with TRBD2. The CDR3 is 15 residues long. Germline CDR1 and CDR2: LNHDA and SQIVND (reference sequence). J gave up 4 bases and V 6 bases, and 5 bases lay outside the gene matches. The CDR3 spells CASSTGTSGYNEQFF. In nucleotides, the CDR3 is TGTGCCAGTAGCACCGGGACTAGCGGTTACAATGAGCAGTTCTTC.

The V call is TRBV5-6, the J call TRBJ2-7, with TRBD2 matching over 10 bases. The CDR3 length is 16 residues. The J segment lost 1 base and the V segment lost 0 bases, leaving 4 bases of the junction unmatched. Germline lookup yields CDR1 SGHDT and CDR2 YYEEEE. The CDR3: CASSLAASGSSYEQYF. In nucleotides, the CDR3 is TGTGCCAGCAGCTTGGCCGCTAGCGGGAGTTCCTACGAGCAGTACTTC.